This T cell receptor (beta chain) was recorded in a study of blood T cell repertoires in COVID-19 (dated by TCRdb to about 2020). Study-wide context: Samples from collaborators originated in the United States, Italy and Spain and spanned both the acute and convalescent phases of COVID-19. The prospective study material was composed of cDNA or gDNA derived from T cells, B-cell-depleted T cells, or PBMCs. Where available, HLA class I and class II types were taken from metadata supplied by the sample provider and were not determined by assay-based typing. Deeply sampled blood TCRbeta repertoires from subjects exposed to, actively infected with, or recovered from COVID-19 were included in the dataset. The repertoires were released in a freely available public database intended as a resource for research on the immune response to SARS-CoV-2. Sample metadata almost always included a de-identified subject ID, COVID-19 status, age in years and sex. The samples were drawn from two sources: the first 160 participants of the ongoing ImmuneRACE study, and 1,000 to 1,500 subjects contributed by 6 global collaborators.

Collaborating institutions collected whole blood in K2EDTA tubes following their own protocols. For TCRbeta analysis, collaborators shipped samples in one of three forms: frozen whole blood, isolated PBMCs, or DNA extracted from either of those sample types. Study-wide findings and limitations: The amount of clinical and demographic metadata varied by source and participant and was provided uncurated.

TCRbeta CDR3 regions were amplified from genomic DNA by means of the immunoSEQ Assay, a bias-controlled multiplex PCR. The authors processed their data as follows. Nucleated cell counts per sample were estimated from amplification of reference gene primers within the assay. Sequence reads were collapsed and filtered to measure the absolute abundance of every unique TCRbeta CDR3 rearrangement. Productive Simpson clonality was computed per sample as the square root of Simpson's diversity index over productive rearrangements. Not all clones reach the TCRdb copy of this immuneACCESS table, which keeps in-frame sequences only. Checked studies attribute under half of the gap to unresolved V genes and leave the rest unexplained. V, J and clone size derive from that table, while D and trimming were established from the DNA sequence. This sample gives approximately 210,000 clones in total; roughly four fifths of them show up just once. The top ten constitute about 12% of the sample.

CDR1 and CDR2 (PRHDT, FYEKMQ) derive from the germline V gene (reference sequence). For this chain, trimming is 0 bases at the V end and 1 base at the J end, and the number of junction bases without a gene match is 4. The CDR3 numbers 16 residues from cysteine through phenylalanine. Just CDR3 DNA is preserved here, 48 bases in frame from base 1. Details on this clone: Its antigen specificity is not known. The input lacks base qualities; no much larger clone sits a single base away.

The rearranged chain carries TRBV13 and TRBJ2-5, and TRBD1 aligns with 8 junction nucleotides. The sequencing sample was made of peripheral blood. The receptor comes from a middle-aged woman with acute or convalescent COVID-19. Here the CDR3 is given as CASSLGRQGIQETQYF. The DNA reads TGTGCCAGCAGCTTAGGGCGACAGGGGATCCAAGAGACCCAGTACTTC.